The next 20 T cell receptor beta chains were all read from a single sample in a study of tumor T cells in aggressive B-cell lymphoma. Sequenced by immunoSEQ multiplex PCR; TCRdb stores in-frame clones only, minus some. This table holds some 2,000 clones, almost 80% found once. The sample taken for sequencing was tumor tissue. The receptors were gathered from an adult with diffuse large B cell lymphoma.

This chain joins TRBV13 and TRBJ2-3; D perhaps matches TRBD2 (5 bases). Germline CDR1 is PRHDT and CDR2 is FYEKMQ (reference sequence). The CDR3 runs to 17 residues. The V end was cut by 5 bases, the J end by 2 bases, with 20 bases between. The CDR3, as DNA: TGTGCCAGCAGCCCCCCGGACGGAGGAGCTTTCACAGATACGCAGTATTTT. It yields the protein CASSPPDGGAFTDTQYF.

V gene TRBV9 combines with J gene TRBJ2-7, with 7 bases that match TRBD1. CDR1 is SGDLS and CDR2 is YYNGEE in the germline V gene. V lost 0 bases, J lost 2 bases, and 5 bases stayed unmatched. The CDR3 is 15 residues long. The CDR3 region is CASSVGSQGAYEQYF. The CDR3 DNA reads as TGTGCCAGCAGCGTAGGTTCGCAGGGGGCCTACGAGCAGTACTTC. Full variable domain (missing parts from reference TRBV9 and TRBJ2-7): DSGVTQTPKHLITATGQRVTLRCSPRSGDLSVYWYQQSLDQGLQFLIQYYNGEERAKGNILERFSAQQFPDLHSELNLSSLELGDSALYFCASSVGSQGAYEQYFGPGTRLTVT.

CDR3 nucleotides: TGTGCCAGCAGACCAATGTTTGGCCTAGCGGGGAGGAACAATGAGCAGTTCTTC. Translating gives CASRPMFGLAGRNNEQFF. This rearrangement joins TRBV5-8 to TRBJ2-1, with TRBD2 matching over 9 bases. CDR1 and CDR2 (germline): SGHTS, YDEGEE. The CDR3 is 18 residues long. The J segment lost 5 bases and the V segment lost 5 bases, leaving 17 bases of the junction unmatched.

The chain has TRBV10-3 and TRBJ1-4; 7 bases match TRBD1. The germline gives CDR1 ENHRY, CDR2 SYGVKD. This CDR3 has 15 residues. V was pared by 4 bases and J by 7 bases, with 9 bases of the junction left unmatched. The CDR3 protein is CAISAGGQRGEKLFF. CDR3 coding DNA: TGTGCCATCAGTGCTGGGGGACAGAGAGGTGAAAAACTGTTTTTT.

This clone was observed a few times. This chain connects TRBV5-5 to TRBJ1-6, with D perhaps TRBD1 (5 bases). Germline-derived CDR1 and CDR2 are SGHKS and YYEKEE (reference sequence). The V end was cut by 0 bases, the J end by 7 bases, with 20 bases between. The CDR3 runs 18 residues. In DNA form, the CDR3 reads TGTGCCAGCAGCTTGGCTCCGAATTGGGAGGGGTACAATTCACCCCTCCACTTT. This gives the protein CASSLAPNWEGYNSPLHF.

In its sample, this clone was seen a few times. The CDR3 sequence: CASSLGHLTEAFF. CDR3 in DNA: TGTGCCAGCAGCTTAGGACACCTCACTGAAGCTTTCTTT. The rearrangement links TRBV7-9 to TRBJ1-1; unclear D gene. The CDR3 is 13 amino acids. V gave up 1 base and J gave up 4 bases, with 7 bases separating them. Germline-derived CDR1 and CDR2 are SEHNR and FQNEAQ (reference sequence).

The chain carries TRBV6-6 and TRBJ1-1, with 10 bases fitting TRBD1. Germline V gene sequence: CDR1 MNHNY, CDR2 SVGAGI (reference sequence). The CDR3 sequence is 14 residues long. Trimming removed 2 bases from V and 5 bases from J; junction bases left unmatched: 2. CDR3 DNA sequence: TGTGCCAGCAGTTACGCGGACAGGGGGACTGAAGCTTTCTTT. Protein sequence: CASSYADRGTEAFF.

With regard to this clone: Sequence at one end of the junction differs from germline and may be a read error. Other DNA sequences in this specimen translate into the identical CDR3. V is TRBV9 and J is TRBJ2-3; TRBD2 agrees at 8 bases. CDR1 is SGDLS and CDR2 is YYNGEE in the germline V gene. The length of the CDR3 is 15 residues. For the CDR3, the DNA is TGTGCCAGTAGCGTGGACGGGGGGGTGATAGATACGCAGTATTTT. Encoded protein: CASSVDGGVIDTQYF. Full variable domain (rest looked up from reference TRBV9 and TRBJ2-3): DSGVTQTPKHLITATGQRVTLRCSPRSGDLSVYWYQQSLDQGLQFLIQYYNGEERAKGNILERFSAQQFPDLHSELNLSSLELGDSALYFCASSVDGGVIDTQYFGPGTRLTVL.

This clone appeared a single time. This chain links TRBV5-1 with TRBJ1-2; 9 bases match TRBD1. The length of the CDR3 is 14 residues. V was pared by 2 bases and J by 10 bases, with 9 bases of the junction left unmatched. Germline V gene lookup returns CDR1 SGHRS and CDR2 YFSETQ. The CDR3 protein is CASSFNRTGDVYTF. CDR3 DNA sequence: TGCGCCAGCAGCTTTAATAGGACAGGGGATGTCTACACCTTC.

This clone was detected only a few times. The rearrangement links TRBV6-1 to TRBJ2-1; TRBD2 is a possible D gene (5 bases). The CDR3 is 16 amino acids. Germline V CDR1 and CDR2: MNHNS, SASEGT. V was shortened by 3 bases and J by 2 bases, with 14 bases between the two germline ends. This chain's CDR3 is CASSDLAQVPYNEQFF. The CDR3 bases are TGTGCCAGCAGTGACCTAGCCCAAGTACCCTACAATGAGCAGTTCTTC.

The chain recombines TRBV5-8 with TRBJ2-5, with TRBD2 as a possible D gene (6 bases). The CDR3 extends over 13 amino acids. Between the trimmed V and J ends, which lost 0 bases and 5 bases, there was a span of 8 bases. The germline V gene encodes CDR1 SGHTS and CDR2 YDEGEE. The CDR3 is CASSLEEGETQYF. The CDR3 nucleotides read TGTGCCAGCAGCTTGGAGGAGGGGGAGACCCAGTACTTC.

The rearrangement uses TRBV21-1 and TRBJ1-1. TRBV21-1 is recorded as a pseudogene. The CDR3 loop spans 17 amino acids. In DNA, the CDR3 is TGTGCCAGCAGACTCAAATTAGCTACACAAATTCGCACTGAAGCTTTCTTT. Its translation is CASRLKLATQIRTEAFF.

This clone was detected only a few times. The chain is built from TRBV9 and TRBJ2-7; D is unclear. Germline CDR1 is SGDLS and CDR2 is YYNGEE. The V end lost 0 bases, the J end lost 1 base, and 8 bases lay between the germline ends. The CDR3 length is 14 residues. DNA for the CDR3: TGTGCCAGCAGCGTAGGAGAGAGGTCCTACGAGCAGTACTTC. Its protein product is CASSVGERSYEQYF.

CDR3 loop: CASSSGGSWANVLTF. The CDR3 region has the DNA TGTGCCAGCAGCTCAGGGGGGTCCTGGGCCAACGTCCTGACTTTC. The chain has TRBV5-5 and TRBJ2-6, with D possibly matching TRBD1 (7 bases). The CDR3 extends over 15 amino acids. Per germline, CDR1 SGHKS and CDR2 YYEKEE (reference sequence). V dropped 3 bases and J dropped 5 bases, with 12 bases sitting between them.

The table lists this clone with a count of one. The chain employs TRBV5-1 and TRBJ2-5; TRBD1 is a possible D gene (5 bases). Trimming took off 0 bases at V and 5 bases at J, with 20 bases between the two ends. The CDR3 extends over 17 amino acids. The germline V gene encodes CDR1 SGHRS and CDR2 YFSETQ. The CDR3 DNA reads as TGCGCCAGCAGCTTGGGTTTCGGACAACCCAAGGTGGAGACCCAGTACTTC. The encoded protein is CASSLGFGQPKVETQYF.

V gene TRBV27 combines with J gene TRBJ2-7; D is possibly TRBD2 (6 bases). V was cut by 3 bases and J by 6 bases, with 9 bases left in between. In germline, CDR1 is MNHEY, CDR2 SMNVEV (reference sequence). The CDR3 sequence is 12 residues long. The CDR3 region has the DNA TGTGCCAGCAGTTTTGGAGGGGTCGAGCAGTACTTC. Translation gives CASSFGGVEQYF.

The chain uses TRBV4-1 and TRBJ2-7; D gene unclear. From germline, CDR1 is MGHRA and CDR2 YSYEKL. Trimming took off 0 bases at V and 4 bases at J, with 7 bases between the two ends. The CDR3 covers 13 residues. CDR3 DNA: TGCGCCAGCAGCCAAGATAACGCGTACGAGCAGTACTTC. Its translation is CASSQDNAYEQYF.

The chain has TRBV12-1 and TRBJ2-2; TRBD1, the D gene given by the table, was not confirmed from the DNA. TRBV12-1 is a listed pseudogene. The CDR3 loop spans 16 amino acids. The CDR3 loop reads CASSMGQGLNTGELFF. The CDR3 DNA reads TGTGCCAGCAGCATGGGACAGGGACTGAACACCGGGGAGCTGTTTTTT.

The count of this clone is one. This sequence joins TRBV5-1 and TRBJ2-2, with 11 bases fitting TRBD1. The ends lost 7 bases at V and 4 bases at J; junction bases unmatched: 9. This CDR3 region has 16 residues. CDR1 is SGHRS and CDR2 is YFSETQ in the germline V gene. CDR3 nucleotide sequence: TGCGCCAGCTCCCGGGACAGGGGGTCGGGCACCGGGGAGCTGTTTTTT. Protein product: CASSRDRGSGTGELFF.

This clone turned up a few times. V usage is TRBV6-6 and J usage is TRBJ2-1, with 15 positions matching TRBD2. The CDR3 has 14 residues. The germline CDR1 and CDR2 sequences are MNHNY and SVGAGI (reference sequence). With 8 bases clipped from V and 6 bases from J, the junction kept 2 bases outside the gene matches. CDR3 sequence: CASGLAGGSNEQFF. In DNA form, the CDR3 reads TGTGCCAGCGGACTAGCGGGGGGGTCCAATGAGCAGTTCTTC.